This T cell receptor beta chain was obtained from a study of blood T cell repertoires in COVID-19. Overall study context: The cDNA or gDNA used as material had been derived from T cells, B-cell-depleted T cells, or PBMCs.

Recruits, aged roughly 18 to 90 years, lived in 24 US areas. Membership in each cohort depended on participant-reported clinical history. V lost 4 bases to trimming and J lost 0 bases, with 13 bases between them. The CDR3 extends over 16 amino acids. Per germline, CDR1 MNHNS and CDR2 SASEGT. Per the authors' pipeline: The authors estimated nucleated cell counts from reference gene primer amplification. Clones were sequenced by immunoSEQ multiplex PCR, and TCRdb holds only the in-frame ones, with some missing. The V and J calls and clone size are taken from that table; D and trimming were inferred from the DNA. The table has 250,000 to 350,000 clones, around 91% seen once; the top ten hold about 4.5%.

The specimen sequenced was PBMCs or T cells enriched from blood (not recorded which). J is TRBJ1-5 and V is TRBV6-1; a weak D match, TRBD1 (6 bases). This clonotype originated in a woman under 30 with acute COVID-19. The CDR3 is CASSATGTSSNQPQHF. In DNA form, the CDR3 reads TGTGCCAGCAGTGCCACCGGGACATCTAGCAATCAGCCCCAGCATTTT.